Listed below are T cell receptor beta chains from one sample, sequenced in a study of blood T cell repertoires in COVID-19. The assay was immunoSEQ multiplex PCR, and TCRdb's table has in-frame clones only and misses some. The table includes hundreds of thousands of clones, under 95% detected once. Sample: peripheral blood. All receptors come from a woman aged 18 to 35 who had recovered from COVID-19. Each CDR3 is given with its conserved first and last residue. The D gene is left open where the match is weak. Clone size, where shown, is once, few, many, or a class for clones that have expanded.

>TRBJ2-2|TRBV5-6|-|-
CASSSPPGMSTGELFF
TGTGCCAGCAGCTCCCCTCCAGGGATGAGCACCGGGGAGCTGTTTTTT
>TRBJ2-1|TRBV11-3|-|once
CASSPPGQDYNEQFF
TGTGCCAGCAGCCCGCCGGGACAAGACTACAATGAGCAGTTCTTC
>TRBJ2-3|TRBV5-6|-|-
CASSVRRQLPTDTQYF
TGTGCCAGCAGCGTACGCCGACAGCTCCCCACAGATACGCAGTATTTT
>TRBJ2-1|TRBV15|-|-
CATSRGRRGRNEQFF
TGTGCCACCAGCAGAGGTCGGAGGGGTAGGAATGAGCAGTTCTTC
>TRBJ2-3|TRBV6-5|TRBD1|-
CASSYGTGVQDTQYF
TGTGCCAGCAGTTACGGGACAGGGGTGCAAGATACGCAGTATTTT
>TRBJ2-1|TRBV19|-|-
CASSTYPAVAYNEQFF
TGTGCCAGTAGTACCTACCCGGCCGTAGCTTACAATGAGCAGTTCTTC
>TRBJ2-2|TRBV9|TRBD1|once
CASSVAQGFTGELFF
TGTGCCAGCAGCGTAGCACAGGGGTTCACCGGGGAGCTGTTTTTT
>TRBJ2-1|TRBV13|TRBD2|-
CASIQRETIYEQFF
TGTGCCAGTATTCAGCGGGAGACTATCTATGAGCAGTTCTTC
>TRBJ2-3|TRBV4-3|-|-
CASSQDWGVLNRQYF
TGCGCCAGCAGCCAAGATTGGGGAGTCCTCAATAGACAGTATTTT
>TRBJ1-4|TRBV10-3|-|-
CAISREISEKLFF
TGTGCCATCAGCAGGGAAATAAGTGAAAAACTGTTTTTT
>TRBJ1-5|TRBV10-2|-|few
CASSESGTDQPQHF
TGCGCCAGCAGTGAGTCGGGCACGGATCAGCCCCAGCATTTT
>TRBJ2-1|TRBV3-1/TRBV3-2|TRBD2|-
CASSQATSGRAEQFF
TGTGCCAGCAGCCAAGCGACTAGCGGGAGGGCCGAGCAGTTCTTC
>TRBJ1-1|TRBV30|-|-
CAWSPPREDTEAFF
TGTGCCTGGAGTCCCCCCCGGGAGGACACTGAAGCTTTCTTT
>TRBJ2-3|TRBV5-8|-|-
CASSFSTSTDTQYF
TGTGCCAGCAGCTTTTCGACAAGCACAGATACGCAGTATTTT
>TRBJ1-6|TRBV12-3/TRBV12-4|-|-
CASRWRNSPLHF
TGTGCCAGCAGATGGAGGAATTCACCCCTCCACTTT
>TRBJ1-1|TRBV5-1|-|-
CASSESSGGRNTEAFF
TGCGCCAGCAGTGAGAGTTCCGGGGGTCGGAACACTGAAGCTTTCTTT
>TRBJ2-3|TRBV6-2/TRBV6-3|TRBD2|-
CASSYTSGRPDTQYF
TGTGCCAGCAGTTACACTAGCGGGAGGCCAGATACGCAGTATTTT